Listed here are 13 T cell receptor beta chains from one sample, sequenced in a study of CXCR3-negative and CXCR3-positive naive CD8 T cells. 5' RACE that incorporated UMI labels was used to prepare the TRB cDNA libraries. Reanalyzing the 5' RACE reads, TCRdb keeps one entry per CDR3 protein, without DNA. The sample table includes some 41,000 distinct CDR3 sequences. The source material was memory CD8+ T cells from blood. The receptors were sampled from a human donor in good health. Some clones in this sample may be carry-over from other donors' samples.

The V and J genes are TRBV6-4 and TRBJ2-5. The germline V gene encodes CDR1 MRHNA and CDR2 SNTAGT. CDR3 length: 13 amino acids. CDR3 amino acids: CASSRDYRETQYF.

The CDR3 sequence: CAISEKPGHHADNEQFF. J is TRBJ2-1 and V is TRBV10-3; TCRdb gives TRBD1 as the D gene, but with no DNA this cannot be confirmed. CDR1 is ENHRY and CDR2 is SYGVKD in the germline V gene. This CDR3 has 17 residues.

CDR3 region: CASSPGQNYEQYF. This chain uses TRBV7-6 with TRBJ2-7; TCRdb gives TRBD1 as the D gene, but with no DNA this cannot be confirmed. CDR3 length equals 13 residues. CDR1 is SGHVS and CDR2 is FNYEAQ in the germline V gene.

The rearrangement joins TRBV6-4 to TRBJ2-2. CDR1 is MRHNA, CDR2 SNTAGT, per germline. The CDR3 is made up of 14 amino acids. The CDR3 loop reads CASSERTDTGELFF.

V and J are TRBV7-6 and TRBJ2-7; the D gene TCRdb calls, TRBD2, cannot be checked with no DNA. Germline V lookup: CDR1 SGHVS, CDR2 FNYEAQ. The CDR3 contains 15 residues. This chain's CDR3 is CASSSLIGQPYEQYF.

The CDR3 region is CSSGSAGGQRNF. The V and J genes are TRBV29-1 and TRBJ2-3; with no DNA, the TCRdb D assignment of TRBD2 cannot be verified. Looked up from germline, CDR1 is SQVTM and CDR2 is ANQGSEA. This CDR3 is 12 amino acids long.

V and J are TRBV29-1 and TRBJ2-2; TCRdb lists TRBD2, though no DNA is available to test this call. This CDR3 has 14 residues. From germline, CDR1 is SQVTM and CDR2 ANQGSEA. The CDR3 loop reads CSALIVTDTGELFF.

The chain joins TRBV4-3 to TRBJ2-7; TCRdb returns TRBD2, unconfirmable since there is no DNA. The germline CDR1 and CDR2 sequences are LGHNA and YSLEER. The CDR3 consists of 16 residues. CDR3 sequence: CASSQSGLAGTYEQYF.

The CDR3 is CASSPRLTEKLFF. The genes are TRBV21-1 and TRBJ1-4. TRBV21-1 is an annotated pseudogene. The CDR3 loop spans 13 amino acids.

The CDR3 here is CASSEAQLEAFF. The gene calls are TRBV10-2 and TRBJ1-1. The CDR3 contains 12 residues. CDR1 and CDR2 from the germline V gene are WSHSY and SAAADI.

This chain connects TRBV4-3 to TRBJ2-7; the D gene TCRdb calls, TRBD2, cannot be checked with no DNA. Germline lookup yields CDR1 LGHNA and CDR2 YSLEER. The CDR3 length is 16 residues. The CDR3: CASSQDSGGPSYEQYF.

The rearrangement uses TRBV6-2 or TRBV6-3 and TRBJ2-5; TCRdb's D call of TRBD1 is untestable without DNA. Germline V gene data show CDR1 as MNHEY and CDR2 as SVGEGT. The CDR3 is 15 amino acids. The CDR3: CASSPGARDQETQYF.

The CDR3 reads CSVGRGQGNYTDTQYF. The chain carries TRBV29-1 and TRBJ2-3; TCRdb selects TRBD1, and the lack of DNA leaves this call unchecked. The V gene's germline CDR1 is SQVTM and CDR2 ANQGSEA. The CDR3 sequence is 16 residues long.